Below, 11 T cell receptor beta chains from the same sample are listed, as sequenced in a study of T-cell reconstitution after alpha-beta-depleted transplantation in children. A library of TCRbeta sequences, prepared with unique molecular identifiers, was generated. Via MiXCR, TCRdb re-called the PCR reads, giving one row per CDR3 protein. The sample records under 300,000 distinct CDR3 sequences, 11% being singletons. The sample consisted of peripheral blood, taken 180 days after TCRalphabeta/CD19-depleted stem cell transplant. The receptors here all came from a male patient aged 2-10 years who had a stem cell transplant for chronic granulomatous disease, so the T cells may come from the graft donor.

This clonotype was observed many times. The gene calls are TRBV12-3 or TRBV12-4 and TRBJ2-7; the match to TRBD2 covers 13 bases. The CDR3 length is 17 residues. V was pared by 3 bases and J by 2 bases, with 7 bases of the junction left unmatched. CDR3 coding DNA: TGTGCCAGCAGTTTTACTAGCGGGGGGGCTATAGCCTACGAGCAGTACTTC. Translated: CASSFTSGGAIAYEQYF.

This clonotype appeared many times. The rearrangement links TRBV28 to TRBJ1-2; D unresolved. The germline V gene encodes CDR1 MDHEN and CDR2 SYDVKM. Between the trimmed V and J ends, which lost 1 base and 4 bases, there was a span of 7 bases. There are 13 residues in the CDR3. This chain's CDR3 is CASSLSTSYGYTF. CDR3 DNA sequence: TGTGCCAGCAGTTTATCAACAAGCTATGGCTACACCTTC.

In this sample, this clonotype turned up many times. The chain employs TRBV7-2 and TRBJ2-3, with TRBD2 matching 11 bases. Trimming took 4 bases from V and 0 from J; bases not matched to a gene: 6. CDR1 is SGHTA and CDR2 is FQGNSA in the germline V gene. This CDR3 is 17 amino acids long. The CDR3 nucleotides read TGTGCCAGCAGCTACGTTGGGACTAGCGGTAGCACAGATACGCAGTATTTT. Its translation: CASSYVGTSGSTDTQYF. The complete variable domain, with remaining parts taken from reference TRBV7-2 and TRBJ2-3, reads GAGVSQSPSNKVTEKGKDVELRCDPISGHTALYWYRQSLGQGLEFLIYFQGNSAPDKSGLPSDRFSAERTGGSVSTLTIQRTQQEDSAVYLCASSYVGTSGSTDTQYFGPGTRLTVL.

This clonotype has ten or more counts. The CDR3 loop reads CASSLGDRGQYF. CDR3 sequence (DNA): TGTGCCAGCAGCTTGGGGGACCGGGGGCAGTACTTC. The genes are TRBV5-6 and TRBJ2-7, with D perhaps matching TRBD1 or TRBD2 (5 bases each). The CDR3 length is 12 residues. Trimming removed 0 bases from V and 9 bases from J, with 10 bases in between. Germline V gives CDR1 SGHDT, CDR2 YYEEEE. Filled out from reference TRBV5-6 and TRBJ2-7, the complete variable domain reads DAGVTQSPTHLIKTRGQQVTLRCSPKSGHDTVSWYQQALGQGPQFIFQYYEEEERQRGNFPDRFSGHQFPNYSSELNVNALLLGDSALYLCASSLGDRGQYFGPGTRLTVT.

The chain recombines TRBV2 with TRBJ2-5; the match to TRBD2 covers 9 bases. CDR3 size: 19 residues. V lost 5 bases to trimming and J lost 2 bases; unmatched junction nucleotides: 18. Germline CDR1 and CDR2: SNHLY and FYNNEI. The CDR3 reads CASSLRLAENSPRQETQYF. The DNA of the CDR3 is TGTGCCAGCAGTCTTAGACTAGCGGAGAATAGCCCCCGTCAAGAGACCCAGTACTTC.

This clonotype was counted at least ten times. The V gene is TRBV24-1, the J gene TRBJ2-7; 7 bases fit TRBD1. The ends lost 2 bases at V and 0 bases at J; junction bases unmatched: 3. Germline CDR1 reads KGHDR; CDR2 reads SFDVKD. The CDR3 consists of 15 residues. DNA of the CDR3: TGTGCCACCAGTGATTCGACAGGGCACTCCTACGAGCAGTACTTC. Its translation is CATSDSTGHSYEQYF.

The sample holds many counts of this clonotype. V usage is TRBV29-1 and J usage is TRBJ2-7; 11 nucleotides agree with TRBD2. From germline, CDR1 is SQVTM and CDR2 ANQGSEA. The CDR3 covers 14 residues. V lost 4 bases and J lost 2; bases outside the gene matches: 4. CDR3 loop: CSVGVAGGPYEQYF. The CDR3 DNA follows: TGCAGCGTTGGCGTAGCGGGAGGGCCCTACGAGCAGTACTTC.

This clonotype has ten or more counts. This chain joins TRBV5-5 and TRBJ2-1; either TRBD1 or TRBD2 may supply D (6 bases each). The germline CDR1 and CDR2 sequences are SGHKS and YYEKEE (reference sequence). The V and J ends lost 4 bases and 4 bases respectively, with 12 bases between them. The CDR3 has 14 amino acids. The CDR3 sequence is CASSQGRGYNEQFF. Written as DNA, the CDR3 is TGTGCCAGCAGCCAGGGGCGGGGTTACAATGAGCAGTTCTTC.

This clonotype was observed many times. The chain's CDR3 is CASSLAPGLAGPGTQYF. The CDR3, as DNA: TGTGCCAGCAGCTTAGCCCCGGGACTAGCGGGGCCAGGGACCCAGTACTTC. The V call is TRBV7-2, the J call TRBJ2-5, with 13 bases that match TRBD2. V was clipped by 0 bases and J by 7 bases; unmatched bases: 8. Per the germline V gene, CDR1 is SGHTA and CDR2 is FQGNSA. The CDR3 is made up of 17 amino acids.

This clonotype has at least ten counts. The genes are TRBV6-2 or TRBV6-3 and TRBJ2-1; 12 bases are a match to TRBD2. CDR1 and CDR2 from the germline V gene are MNHEY and SVGEGT. V lost 6 bases to trimming and J lost 6 bases; unmatched junction nucleotides: 6. CDR3 length equals 15 residues. CDR3 loop: CASSERLAGVNEQFF. DNA of the CDR3: TGTGCCAGCAGCGAGAGACTAGCGGGAGTCAATGAGCAGTTCTTC.

This clonotype was found a few times. V gene TRBV18 combines with J gene TRBJ2-7; D not resolved. V gave up 1 base and J gave up 2 bases, with 9 bases separating them. The CDR3 is 14 amino acids. Germline V gene data show CDR1 as KGHSH and CDR2 as LQKENI. The CDR3 spells CASSPLPGTYEQYF. The CDR3 DNA reads as TGTGCCAGCTCACCACTGCCTGGAACCTACGAGCAGTACTTC.